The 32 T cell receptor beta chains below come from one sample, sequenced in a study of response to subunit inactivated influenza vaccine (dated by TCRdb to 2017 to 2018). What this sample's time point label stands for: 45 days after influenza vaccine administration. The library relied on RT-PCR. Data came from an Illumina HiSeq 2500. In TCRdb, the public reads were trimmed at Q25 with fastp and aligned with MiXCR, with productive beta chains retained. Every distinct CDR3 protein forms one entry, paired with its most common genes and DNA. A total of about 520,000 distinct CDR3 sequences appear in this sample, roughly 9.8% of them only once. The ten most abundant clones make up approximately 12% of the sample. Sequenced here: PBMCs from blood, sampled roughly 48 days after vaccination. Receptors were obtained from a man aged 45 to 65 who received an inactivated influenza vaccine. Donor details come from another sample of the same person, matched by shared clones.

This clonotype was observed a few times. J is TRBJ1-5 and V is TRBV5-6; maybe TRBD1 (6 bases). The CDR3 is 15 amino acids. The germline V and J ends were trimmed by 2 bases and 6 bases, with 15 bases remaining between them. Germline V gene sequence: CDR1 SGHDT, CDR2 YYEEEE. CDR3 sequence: CASSFWTVVGQPQHF. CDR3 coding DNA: TGTGCCAGCAGCTTCTGGACAGTGGTTGGTCAGCCCCAGCATTTT.

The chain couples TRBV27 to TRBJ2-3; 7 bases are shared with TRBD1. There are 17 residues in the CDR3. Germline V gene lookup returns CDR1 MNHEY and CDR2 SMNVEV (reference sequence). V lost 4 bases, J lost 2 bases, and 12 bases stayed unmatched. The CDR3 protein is CASSSRLDRVDTDTQYF. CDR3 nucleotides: TGTGCCAGCAGTTCCCGACTCGACAGGGTCGACACAGATACGCAGTATTTT.

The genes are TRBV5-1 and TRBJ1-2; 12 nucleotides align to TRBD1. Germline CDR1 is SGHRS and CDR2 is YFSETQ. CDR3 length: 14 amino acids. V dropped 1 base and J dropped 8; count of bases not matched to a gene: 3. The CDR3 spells CASSLWDRGRGYTF. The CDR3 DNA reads TGCGCCAGCAGCTTGTGGGACAGGGGGCGAGGCTACACCTTC. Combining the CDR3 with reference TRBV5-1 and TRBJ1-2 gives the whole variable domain KAGVTQTPRYLIKTRGQQVTLSCSPISGHRSVSWYQQTPGQGLQFLFEYFSETQRNKGNFPGRFSGRQFSNSRSEMNVSTLELGDSALYLCASSLWDRGRGYTFGSGTRLTVV.

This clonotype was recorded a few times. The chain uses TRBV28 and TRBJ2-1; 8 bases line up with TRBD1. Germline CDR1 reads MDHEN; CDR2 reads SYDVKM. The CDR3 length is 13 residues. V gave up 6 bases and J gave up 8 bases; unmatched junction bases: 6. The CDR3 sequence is CASRRDRGDEQFF. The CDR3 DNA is TGTGCCAGCAGAAGAGACAGGGGCGATGAGCAGTTCTTC.

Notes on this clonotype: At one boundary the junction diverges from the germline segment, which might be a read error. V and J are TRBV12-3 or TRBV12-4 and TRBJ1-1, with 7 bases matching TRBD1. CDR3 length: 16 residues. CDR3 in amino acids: CASRGRDRFMNTEAFF. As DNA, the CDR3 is TGTGCCAGCAGGGGCCGGGACAGATTCATGAACACTGAAGCCTTCTTT.

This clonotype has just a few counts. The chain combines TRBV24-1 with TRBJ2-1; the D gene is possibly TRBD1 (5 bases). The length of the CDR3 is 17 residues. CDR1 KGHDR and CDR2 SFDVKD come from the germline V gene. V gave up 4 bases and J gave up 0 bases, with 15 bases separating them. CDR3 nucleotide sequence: TGTGCCACCAGTGAGGGGCCTCGTAAGAGCTCCTACAATGAGCAGTTCTTC. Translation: CATSEGPRKSSYNEQFF.

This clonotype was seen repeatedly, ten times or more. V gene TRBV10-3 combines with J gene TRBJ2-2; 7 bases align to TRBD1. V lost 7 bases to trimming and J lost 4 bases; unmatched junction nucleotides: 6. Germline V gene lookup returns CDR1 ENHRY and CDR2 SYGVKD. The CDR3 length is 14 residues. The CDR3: CAITGTAITGELFF. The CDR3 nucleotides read TGTGCCATCACCGGGACAGCGATCACCGGGGAGCTGTTTTTT.

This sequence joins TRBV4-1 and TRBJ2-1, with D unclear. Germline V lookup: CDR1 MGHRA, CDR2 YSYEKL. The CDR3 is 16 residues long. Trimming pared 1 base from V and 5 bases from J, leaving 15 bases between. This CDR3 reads CASSQGPHLRDNEQFF. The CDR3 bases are TGCGCCAGCAGCCAAGGACCTCACCTTCGGGACAATGAGCAGTTCTTC.

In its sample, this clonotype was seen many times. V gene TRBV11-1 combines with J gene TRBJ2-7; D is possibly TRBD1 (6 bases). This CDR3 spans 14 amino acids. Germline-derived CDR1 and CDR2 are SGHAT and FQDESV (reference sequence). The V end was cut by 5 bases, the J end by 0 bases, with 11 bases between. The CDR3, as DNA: TGTGCCAGCAGCCCCGCAGGGGACTCCTACGAGCAGTACTTC. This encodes CASSPAGDSYEQYF.

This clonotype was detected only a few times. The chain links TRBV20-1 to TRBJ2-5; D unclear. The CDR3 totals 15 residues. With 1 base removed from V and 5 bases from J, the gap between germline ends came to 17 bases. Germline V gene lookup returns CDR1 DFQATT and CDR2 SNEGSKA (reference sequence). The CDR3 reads CSARVPGGHRETQYF. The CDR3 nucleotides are TGCAGTGCTAGAGTGCCGGGTGGGCATCGGGAGACCCAGTACTTC.

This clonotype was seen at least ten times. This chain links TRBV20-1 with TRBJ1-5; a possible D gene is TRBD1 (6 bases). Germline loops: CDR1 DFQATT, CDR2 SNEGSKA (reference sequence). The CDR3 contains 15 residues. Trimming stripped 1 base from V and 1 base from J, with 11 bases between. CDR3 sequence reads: CSARVLQGSNQPQHF. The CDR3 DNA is TGCAGTGCTAGAGTTCTACAGGGAAGCAATCAGCCCCAGCATTTT.

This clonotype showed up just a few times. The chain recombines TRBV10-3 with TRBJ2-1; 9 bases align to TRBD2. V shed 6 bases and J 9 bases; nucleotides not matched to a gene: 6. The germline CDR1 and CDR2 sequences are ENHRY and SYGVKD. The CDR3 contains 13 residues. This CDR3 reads CAISGGGAVEQFF. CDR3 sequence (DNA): TGTGCCATCAGCGGCGGGGGGGCCGTTGAGCAGTTCTTC.

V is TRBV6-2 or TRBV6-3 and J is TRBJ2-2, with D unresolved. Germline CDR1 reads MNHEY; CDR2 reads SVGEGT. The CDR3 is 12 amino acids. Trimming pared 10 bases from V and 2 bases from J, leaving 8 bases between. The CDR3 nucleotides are TGTGCCACCATACGAAACACCGGGGAGCTGTTTTTT. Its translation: CATIRNTGELFF.

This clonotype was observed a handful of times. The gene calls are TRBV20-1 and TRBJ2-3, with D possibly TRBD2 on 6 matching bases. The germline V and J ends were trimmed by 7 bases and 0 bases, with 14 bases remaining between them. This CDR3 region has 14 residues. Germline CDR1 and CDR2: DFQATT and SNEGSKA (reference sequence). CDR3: CSVVAGTSTDTQYF. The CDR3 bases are TGCAGTGTCGTGGCGGGAACTAGCACAGATACGCAGTATTTT.

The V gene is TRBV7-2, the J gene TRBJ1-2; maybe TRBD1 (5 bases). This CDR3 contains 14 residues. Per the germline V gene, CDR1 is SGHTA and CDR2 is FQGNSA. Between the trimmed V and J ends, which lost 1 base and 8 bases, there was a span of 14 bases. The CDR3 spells CASSLDFRAQGYTF. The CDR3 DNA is TGTGCCAGCAGCTTAGACTTCAGGGCGCAGGGCTACACCTTC.

CDR3: CASSLRPLVLGYNEQFF. As DNA, the CDR3 is TGTGCCAGCAGTTTAAGACCCCTCGTACTAGGGTACAATGAGCAGTTCTTC. The rearrangement uses TRBV27 and TRBJ2-1; D possibly corresponds to TRBD2 (5 bases). V was pared by 2 bases and J by 4 bases, with 18 bases between. CDR1 MNHEY and CDR2 SMNVEV come from the germline V gene (reference sequence). The CDR3 totals 17 residues.

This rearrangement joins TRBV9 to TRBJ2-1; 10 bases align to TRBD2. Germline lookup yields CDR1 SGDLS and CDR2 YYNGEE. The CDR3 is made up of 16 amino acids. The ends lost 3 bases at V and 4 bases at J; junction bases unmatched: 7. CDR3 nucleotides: TGTGCCAGCAGCGAGATCACTAGCGGGGATTACAATGAGCAGTTCTTC. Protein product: CASSEITSGDYNEQFF.

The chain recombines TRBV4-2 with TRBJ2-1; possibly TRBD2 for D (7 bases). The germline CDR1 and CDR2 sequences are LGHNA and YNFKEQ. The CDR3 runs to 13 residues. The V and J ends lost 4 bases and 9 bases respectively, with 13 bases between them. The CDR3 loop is CASSPGGAAEQFF. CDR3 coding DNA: TGTGCCAGCAGCCCTGGGGGGGCGGCTGAGCAGTTCTTC.

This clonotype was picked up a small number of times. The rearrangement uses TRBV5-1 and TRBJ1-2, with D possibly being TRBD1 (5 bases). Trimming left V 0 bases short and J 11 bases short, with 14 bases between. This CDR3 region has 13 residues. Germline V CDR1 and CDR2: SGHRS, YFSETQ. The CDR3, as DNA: TGCGCCAGCAGCTTGGCTTCCCGTTCAGGGTACACCTTC. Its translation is CASSLASRSGYTF.

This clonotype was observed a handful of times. CDR3 in amino acids: CASSPQQGSGTGELFF. The CDR3 nucleotides are TGTGCCAGCAGCCCCCAACAGGGGAGCGGGACCGGGGAGCTGTTTTTT. The rearrangement links TRBV7-2 to TRBJ2-2; perhaps TRBD1 as D (7 bases). The CDR3 covers 16 residues. CDR1 is SGHTA and CDR2 is FQGNSA in the germline V gene. Trimming took 5 bases from V and 5 from J, leaving 18 bases between them.

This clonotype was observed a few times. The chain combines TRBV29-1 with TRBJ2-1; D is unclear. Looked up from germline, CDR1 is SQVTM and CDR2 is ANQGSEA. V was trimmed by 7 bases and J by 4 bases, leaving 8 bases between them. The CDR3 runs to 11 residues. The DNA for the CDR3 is TGCAGCGCCAAGAAGTACAATGAGCAGTTCTTC. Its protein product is CSAKKYNEQFF.

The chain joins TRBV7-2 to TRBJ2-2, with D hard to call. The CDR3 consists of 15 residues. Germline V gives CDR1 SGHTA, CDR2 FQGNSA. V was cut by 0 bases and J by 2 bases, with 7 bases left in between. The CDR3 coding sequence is TGTGCCAGCAGCTTAGCCGGCATCAACACCGGGGAGCTGTTTTTT. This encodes CASSLAGINTGELFF. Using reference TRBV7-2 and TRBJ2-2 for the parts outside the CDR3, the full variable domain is GAGVSQSPSNKVTEKGKDVELRCDPISGHTALYWYRQSLGQGLEFLIYFQGNSAPDKSGLPSDRFSAERTGGSVSTLTIQRTQQEDSAVYLCASSLAGINTGELFFGEGSRLTVL.

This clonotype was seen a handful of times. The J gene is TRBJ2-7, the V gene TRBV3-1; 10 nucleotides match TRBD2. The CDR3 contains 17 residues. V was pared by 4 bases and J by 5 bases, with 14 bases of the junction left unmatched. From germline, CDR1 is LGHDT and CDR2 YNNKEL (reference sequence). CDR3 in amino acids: CASSRTQRGGGTHEQYF. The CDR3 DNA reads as TGTGCCAGCAGCCGTACCCAGCGGGGGGGCGGCACCCACGAGCAGTACTTC.

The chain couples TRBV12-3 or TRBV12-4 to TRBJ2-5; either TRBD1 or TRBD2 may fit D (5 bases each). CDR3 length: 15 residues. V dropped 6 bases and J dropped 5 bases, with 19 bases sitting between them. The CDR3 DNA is TGTGCCAGCAGGATTTCTGGGGCCCGAGGGGAGACCCAGTACTTC. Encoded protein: CASRISGARGETQYF.

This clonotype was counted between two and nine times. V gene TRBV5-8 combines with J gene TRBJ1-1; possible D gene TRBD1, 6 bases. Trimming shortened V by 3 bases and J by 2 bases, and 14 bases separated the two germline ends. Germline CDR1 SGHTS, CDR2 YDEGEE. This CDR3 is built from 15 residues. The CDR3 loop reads CASSSPRTANTEAFF. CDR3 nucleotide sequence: TGTGCCAGCAGCTCACCTCGGACAGCAAACACTGAAGCTTTCTTT.

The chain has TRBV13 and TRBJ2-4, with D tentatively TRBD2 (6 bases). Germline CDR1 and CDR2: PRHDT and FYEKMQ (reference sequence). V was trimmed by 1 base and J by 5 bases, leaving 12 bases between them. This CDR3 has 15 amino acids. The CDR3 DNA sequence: TGTGCCAGCAGCTTAGACGGAGGGATAGAAAACATTCAGTACTTC. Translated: CASSLDGGIENIQYF.

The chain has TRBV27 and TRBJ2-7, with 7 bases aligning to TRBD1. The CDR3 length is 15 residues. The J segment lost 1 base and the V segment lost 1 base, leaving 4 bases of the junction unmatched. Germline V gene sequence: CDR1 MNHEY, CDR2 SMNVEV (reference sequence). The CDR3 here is CASSLFMGQSYEQYF. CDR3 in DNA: TGTGCCAGCAGTTTATTTATGGGACAGTCCTACGAGCAGTACTTC.

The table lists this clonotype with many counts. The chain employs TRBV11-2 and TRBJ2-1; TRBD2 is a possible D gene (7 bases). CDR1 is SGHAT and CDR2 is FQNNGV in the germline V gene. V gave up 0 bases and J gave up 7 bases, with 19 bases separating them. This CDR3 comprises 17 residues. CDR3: CASSLERGGQGVNEQFF. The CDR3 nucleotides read TGTGCCAGCAGCTTAGAACGCGGGGGCCAAGGGGTAAATGAGCAGTTCTTC.

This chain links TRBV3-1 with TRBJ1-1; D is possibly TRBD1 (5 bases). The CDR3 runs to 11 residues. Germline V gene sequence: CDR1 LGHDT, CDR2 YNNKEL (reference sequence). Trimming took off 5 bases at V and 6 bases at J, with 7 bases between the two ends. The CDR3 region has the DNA TGTGCCAGCAGCAAGGGACCTGAAGCTTTCTTT. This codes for CASSKGPEAFF.

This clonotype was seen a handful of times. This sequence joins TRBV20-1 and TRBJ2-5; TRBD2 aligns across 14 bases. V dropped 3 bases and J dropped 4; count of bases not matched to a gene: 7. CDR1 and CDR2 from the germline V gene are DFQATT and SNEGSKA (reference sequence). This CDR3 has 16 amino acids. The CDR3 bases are TGCAGTGCTAGGACTAGCGGGAGGGGAGCCGGAGAGACCCAGTACTTC. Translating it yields CSARTSGRGAGETQYF.

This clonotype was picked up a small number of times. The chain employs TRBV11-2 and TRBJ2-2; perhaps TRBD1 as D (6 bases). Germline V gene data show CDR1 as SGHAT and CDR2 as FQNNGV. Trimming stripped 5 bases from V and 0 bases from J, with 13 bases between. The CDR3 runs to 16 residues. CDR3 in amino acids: CASSLRQGPNTGELFF. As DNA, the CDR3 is TGTGCCAGCAGCCTGAGGCAGGGGCCGAACACCGGGGAGCTGTTTTTT.

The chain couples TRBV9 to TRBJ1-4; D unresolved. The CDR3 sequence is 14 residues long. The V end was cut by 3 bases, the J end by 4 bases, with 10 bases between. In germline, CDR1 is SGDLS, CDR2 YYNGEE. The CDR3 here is CASSGTDFNEKLFF. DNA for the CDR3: TGTGCCAGCAGCGGTACGGATTTTAATGAAAAACTGTTTTTT. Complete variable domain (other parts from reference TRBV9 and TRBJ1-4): DSGVTQTPKHLITATGQRVTLRCSPRSGDLSVYWYQQSLDQGLQFLIQYYNGEERAKGNILERFSAQQFPDLHSELNLSSLELGDSALYFCASSGTDFNEKLFFGSGTQLSVL.